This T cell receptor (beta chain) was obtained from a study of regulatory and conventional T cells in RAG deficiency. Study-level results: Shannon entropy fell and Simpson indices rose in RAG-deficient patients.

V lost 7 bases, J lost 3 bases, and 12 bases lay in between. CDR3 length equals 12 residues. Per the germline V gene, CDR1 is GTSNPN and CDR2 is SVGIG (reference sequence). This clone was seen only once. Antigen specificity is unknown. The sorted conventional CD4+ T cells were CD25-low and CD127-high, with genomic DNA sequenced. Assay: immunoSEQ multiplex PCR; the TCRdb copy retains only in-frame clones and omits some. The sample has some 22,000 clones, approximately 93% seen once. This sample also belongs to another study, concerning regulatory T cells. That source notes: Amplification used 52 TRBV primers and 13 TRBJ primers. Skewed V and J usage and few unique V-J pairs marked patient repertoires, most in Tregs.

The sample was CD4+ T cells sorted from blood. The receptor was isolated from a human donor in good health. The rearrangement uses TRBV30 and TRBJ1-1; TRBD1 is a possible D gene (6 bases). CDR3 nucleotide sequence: TGTGCCTTGACCGGACAGTACACTGAAGCTTTCTTT. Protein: CALTGQYTEAFF.